A selection of T cell receptor beta chains follows, all from one sample in a study of CD8 T cells in Susac syndrome. Via MiXCR, TCRdb re-called the immunoSEQ multiplex PCR reads, giving one row per CDR3 protein. Of about 240,000 distinct CDR3 sequences listed, approximately 95% were seen once; the top ten hold about 0.094%. The sample taken for sequencing was CD4+ T cells from PBMCs. Source of these receptors: a human donor with Susac syndrome. Each CDR3 is given with its conserved first and last residue. D genes are given only for firm matches. Where a row states a size, it is once, few, many or the class of an expanded clone; other rows omit it.

>-|TRBV5-1|-|TRBJ2-7
TGCGCCAGCAGCTTGGAGCCCAACTCCTACGAGCAGTACTTC
CASSLEPNSYEQYF
>-|TRBV27|TRBD1|TRBJ1-5
TGTGCCAGCACCCAAACAGGGGGGGATCAGCCCCAGCATTTT
CASTQTGGDQPQHF
>-|TRBV7-9|TRBD1|TRBJ1-2
TGTGCCAGCAGCCCGGGACAGCGATATGGCTACACCTTC
CASSPGQRYGYTF
>-|TRBV20-1|-|TRBJ1-1
TGCAGTGCTACCCGGGCCAACACTGAAGCTTTCTTT
CSATRANTEAFF
>-|TRBV19|TRBD2|TRBJ2-7
TGTGCCAGTAGTGTTCCGGGACTAGCGGGAGACGAGCAGTACTTC
CASSVPGLAGDEQYF
>-|TRBV20-1|-|TRBJ1-4
TGCAGTGCTCCCGTCTGGGAAAAACTGTTTTTT
CSAPVWEKLFF
>-|TRBV2|-|TRBJ1-3
TGTGCCAGCAGTCTTGACGGGGGAAACACCATATATTTT
CASSLDGGNTIYF
>-|TRBV21-1|-|TRBJ1-1
TGTGCCAGCAGCAAACGGGAACCCTTGAAGTTCATTGAAGCTTTCTTT
CASSKREPLKFIEAFF
>-|TRBV27|TRBD1|TRBJ1-1
TGTGCCACCAACCCAGGGGGTCGGACTGAAGCTTTCTTT
CATNPGGRTEAFF
>-|TRBV29-1|-|TRBJ2-1
TGCAGCGTAACAGGGACGCTTATAGGGAATGAGCAGTTCTTC
CSVTGTLIGNEQFF
>-|TRBV7-9|-|TRBJ2-1
TGTGCCAGCAGCTACTCCTTGGGGGTATACTCCTACAATGAGCAGTTCTTC
CASSYSLGVYSYNEQFF
>-|TRBV20-1|-|TRBJ2-4
TGCAGTGCTTTACAAAACATTCAGTACTTC
CSALQNIQYF
>-|TRBV29-1|TRBD1|TRBJ2-1
TGCAGCGGAGAACCGGGACAGGCTTTCTCCTACAATGAGCAGTTCTTC
CSGEPGQAFSYNEQFF
>-|TRBV30|TRBD1|TRBJ1-5
TGTGCCTGGAGCCCCGGGACAGGGGGGCGATATAGCAATCAGCCCCAGCATTTT
CAWSPGTGGRYSNQPQHF
>-|TRBV20-1|-|TRBJ2-5
TGCAGTGCTAGAGATGACAGCCAAGAGACCCAGTACTTC
CSARDDSQETQYF
>-|TRBV7-6|-|TRBJ2-7
TGTGCCAGCAGCCCTAGCGTGAACTCCTACGAGCAGTACTTC
CASSPSVNSYEQYF
>-|TRBV6-4|-|TRBJ1-2
TGTGCCAGCAGTGACTCGACCTCTTTATTCGATGGCTACACCTTC
CASSDSTSLFDGYTF
>-|TRBV20-1|-|TRBJ2-1
TGCAGTGCGCCGGGGCAGGAAAAGTGGAATGAGCAGTTCTTC
CSAPGQEKWNEQFF
>-|TRBV3-1|-|TRBJ1-2
TGTGCCAGCAGCCGAGACCGATATCGTGACTATGGCTACACCTTC
CASSRDRYRDYGYTF
>-|TRBV18|-|TRBJ2-7
TGTGCCAGCTCACCATACCCCCAGGGCTACGAGCAGTACTTC
CASSPYPQGYEQYF
>-|TRBV6-5|-|TRBJ1-1
TGTGCCAGCAGGGGGGACACTGAAGCTTTCTTT
CASRGDTEAFF
>-|TRBV29-1|TRBD1|TRBJ2-5
TGCAGCGTTGACGGGACAGGGGGAGAGACCCAGTACTTC
CSVDGTGGETQYF
>-|TRBV29-1|TRBD2|TRBJ2-3
TGCAGCGTTGGAGGCGGGAGGGCCCCAGATACGCAGTATTTT
CSVGGGRAPDTQYF
>once|TRBV11-2|-|TRBJ1-2
TGTGCCAGCAGCGCTGACTATGGCTACACCTTC
CASSADYGYTF
>-|TRBV25-1|-|TRBJ2-1
TGTGCCAGCAGTCAGACCAATGAGCAGTTCTTC
CASSQTNEQFF
>-|TRBV6-5|TRBD1|TRBJ1-1
TGTGCCAGCTTACTCAAGAGGGGGACAGGGGTATCCGGAACTGAAGCTTTCTTT
CASLLKRGTGVSGTEAFF
>-|TRBV5-1|-|TRBJ2-5
TGCGCCAGCAGCAAGAACGCAAAAGAGACCCAGTACTTC
CASSKNAKETQYF
>-|TRBV7-3|TRBD1|TRBJ1-2
TGTGCCAGCAGCCAAGACTACAGGGGCTATGGCTACACCTTC
CASSQDYRGYGYTF
>-|TRBV24-1|TRBD1|TRBJ1-5
TGTGCCACCGCGGACAGGGGGTCGTATCAGCCCCAGCATTTT
CATADRGSYQPQHF
>-|TRBV20-1|-|TRBJ1-5
TGCAGTGCTCTTCCGGGACCCCAGGGCAATCAGCCCCAGCATTTT
CSALPGPQGNQPQHF
>-|TRBV12-3/TRBV12-4|-|TRBJ2-2
TGTGCCAGCATCTACGTGGACGGGGAGCTGTTTTTT
CASIYVDGELFF
>-|TRBV6-6|-|TRBJ2-7
TGTGCCAGCAATCCCATGGGAATCAGCTCCTACGAGCAGTACTTC
CASNPMGISSYEQYF
>-|TRBV23-1|TRBD2|TRBJ2-5
TGCGCCAGCAGTCAATTTTCACTAGCGGAAGAGACCCAGTACTTC
CASSQFSLAEETQYF
>-|TRBV6-1|TRBD2|TRBJ2-1
TGTGCCAGCCGAGTAGCGGGAGCCTACAATGAGCAGTTCTTC
CASRVAGAYNEQFF
>-|TRBV9|TRBD2|TRBJ2-1
TGTGCCAGCAGCGGACTAGCGGGAGGGTACAATGAGCAGTTCTTC
CASSGLAGGYNEQFF
>-|TRBV10-3|-|TRBJ2-1
TGTGCCACCCGCCCCTACGGGGCCTCCTACAATGAGCAGTTCTTC
CATRPYGASYNEQFF
>-|TRBV23-1|-|TRBJ1-1
TGCGCCAGCAGTCCAGGGGATGAAGCTTTCTTT
CASSPGDEAFF
>once|TRBV27|TRBD2|TRBJ2-3
TGTGCCAGCAGTTTCCGGGAGGGGGATACGCAGTATTTT
CASSFREGDTQYF
>-|TRBV20-1|-|TRBJ2-4
TGCAGTGCTAGCACGGGGCACCAACGGATTGACAAAAACATTCAGTACTTC
CSASTGHQRIDKNIQYF
>-|TRBV5-1|TRBD1|TRBJ1-1
TGCGCCAGCAGCTCCTCAAACAGGGGCCCAAACACTGAAGCTTTCTTT
CASSSSNRGPNTEAFF
>-|TRBV25-1|-|TRBJ1-2
TGTGCCAGCAGTGCTCCCGGGGGTCTGGCCGGCTACACCTTC
CASSAPGGLAGYTF
>-|TRBV4-2|-|TRBJ2-3
TGTGCCAGCAACCAGCTTTCTGTGATTAGCACAGATACGCAGTATTTT
CASNQLSVISTDTQYF
>-|TRBV9|-|TRBJ2-2
TGTGCCAGCAGCCTCCTTGTGGGGGCCGGGGAGCTGTTTTTT
CASSLLVGAGELFF
>once|TRBV18|TRBD2|TRBJ2-1
TGTGCCAGCTCATCCGGACTAGCGGGAGATCTTGAGCAGTTCTTC
CASSSGLAGDLEQFF
>-|TRBV7-2|TRBD2|TRBJ2-1
TGTGCCAGCAGCCTAAGGGCGGGAGAAACGAACAATGAGCAGTTCTTC
CASSLRAGETNNEQFF
>-|TRBV7-2|-|TRBJ2-3
TGTGCCAGCGCGGAGAGACCCCCAGATACGCAGTATTTT
CASAERPPDTQYF
>once|TRBV12-3/TRBV12-4|-|TRBJ1-2
TGTGCCAGCACCCCCGAGGGCTATGGCTACACCTTC
CASTPEGYGYTF
>-|TRBV3-1|-|TRBJ1-5
TGTGCCAGCAGCCCTCAGCCGTTGAGCAATCAGCCCCAGCATTTT
CASSPQPLSNQPQHF
>-|TRBV19|TRBD1|TRBJ2-1
TGTGCCACCCAATCGAGGGCGGCTGGACAGGGAGGTTCCTATGAGCAGTTCTTC
CATQSRAAGQGGSYEQFF
>once|TRBV20-1|-|TRBJ1-5
TGCAGTGGATCCGGAGATAGCAATCAGCCCCAGCATTTT
CSGSGDSNQPQHF